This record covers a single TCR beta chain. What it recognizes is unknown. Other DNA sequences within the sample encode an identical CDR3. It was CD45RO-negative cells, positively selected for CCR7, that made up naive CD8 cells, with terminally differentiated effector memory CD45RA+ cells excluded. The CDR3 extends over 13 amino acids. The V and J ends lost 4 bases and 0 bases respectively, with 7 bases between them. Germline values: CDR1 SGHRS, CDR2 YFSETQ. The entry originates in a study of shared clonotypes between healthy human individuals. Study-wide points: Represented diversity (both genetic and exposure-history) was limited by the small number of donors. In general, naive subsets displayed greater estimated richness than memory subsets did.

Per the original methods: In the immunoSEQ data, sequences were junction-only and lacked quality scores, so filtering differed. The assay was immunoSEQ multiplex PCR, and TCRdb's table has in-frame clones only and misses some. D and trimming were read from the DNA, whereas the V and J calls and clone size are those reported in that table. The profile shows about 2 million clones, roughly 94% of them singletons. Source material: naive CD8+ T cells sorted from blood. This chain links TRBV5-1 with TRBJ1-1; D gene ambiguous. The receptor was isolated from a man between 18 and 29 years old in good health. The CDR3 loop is CASSLSMNTEAFF. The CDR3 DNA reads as TGCGCCAGCAGCCTTTCAATGAACACTGAAGCTTTCTTT.